These 16 T cell receptor beta chains were all obtained from the same sample, sequenced in a study of blood T cell repertoires in COVID-19. Measured with immunoSEQ multiplex PCR; TCRdb has only the in-frame clones, and not every one. The sample contains approximately 220,000 clones, around four fifths of which appear only once. Material: peripheral blood. All receptors derive from a woman between 50 and 59 years old with acute or convalescent COVID-19.

The chain joins TRBV23-1 to TRBJ2-7; D remains unclear. TRBV23-1 is an ORF for which the function is uncertain. V was trimmed by 0 bases and J by 0 bases, leaving 9 bases between them. The CDR3 is made up of 15 amino acids. This CDR3 is CASSQSTSSSYEQYF. CDR3 nucleotides: TGCGCCAGCAGTCAATCGACCTCTAGCTCCTACGAGCAGTACTTC.

V is TRBV25-1 and J is TRBJ1-6; D might be TRBD1 (5 bases). Germline V gene sequence: CDR1 MGHDK, CDR2 SYGVNS. Trimming pared 6 bases from V and 5 bases from J, leaving 11 bases between. CDR3 size: 14 residues. CDR3 DNA sequence: TGTGCCAGCAGGGGGCCCTCTAATAATTCACCCCTCCACTTT. It specifies CASRGPSNNSPLHF.

This chain joins TRBV7-9 and TRBJ2-7; weak D call: TRBD1 (6 bases). V lost 5 bases and J lost 0, with 14 bases in between. Germline assignment: CDR1 SEHNR and CDR2 FQNEAQ (reference sequence). CDR3 size: 15 residues. CDR3 in DNA: TGTGCCAGCAGCCCTAGACAGGCCAGCTCCTACGAGCAGTACTTC. The encoded protein is CASSPRQASSYEQYF.

The CDR3 loop reads CASRWQGDSPLHF. CDR3 nucleotides: TGTGCCAGCAGATGGCAGGGTGATTCACCCCTCCACTTT. The chain couples TRBV6-5 to TRBJ1-6, with a tentative D call TRBD1 (5 bases). Germline V gene lookup returns CDR1 MNHEY and CDR2 SVGAGI. The CDR3 extends over 13 amino acids. V was shortened by 6 bases and J by 8 bases, with 11 bases between the two germline ends.

The genes are TRBV6-5 and TRBJ1-1; 7 bases line up with TRBD1. The J segment lost 1 base and the V segment lost 6 bases, leaving 8 bases of the junction unmatched. The CDR3 extends over 15 amino acids. Germline CDR1 MNHEY, CDR2 SVGAGI. CDR3 residues: CASRHNRDRNTEAFF. The CDR3 DNA is TGTGCCAGCAGGCACAACCGGGACAGGAACACTGAAGCTTTCTTT.

The V gene is TRBV5-4, the J gene TRBJ1-6; D remains unclear. Trimming pared 5 bases from V and 5 bases from J, leaving 11 bases between. The CDR3 contains 14 residues. The germline V gene has CDR1 SGHNT and CDR2 YYREEE (reference sequence). The CDR3, as DNA: TGTGCCAGCAGTCTCGGAGGGCATAATTCACCCCTCCACTTT. It yields the protein CASSLGGHNSPLHF.

This clone came up once. This sequence joins TRBV7-4 and TRBJ2-7; 7 nucleotides align to TRBD2. The CDR3 is 16 amino acids. CDR1 and CDR2 from the germline V gene are SGHVT and SQSDAQ. V lost 6 bases, J lost 2 bases, and 13 bases stayed unmatched. The CDR3 sequence is CASSSRGREYPYEQYF. The CDR3 DNA is TGTGCCAGCAGTTCCCGTGGGCGGGAGTACCCCTACGAGCAGTACTTC.

The rearrangement uses TRBV29-1 and TRBJ2-3; TRBD2 agrees at 11 bases. This CDR3 contains 15 residues. Germline-derived CDR1 and CDR2 are SQVTM and ANQGSEA. J lost 3 bases, V lost 6 bases, and 8 bases had no gene match. The chain's CDR3 is CSVSRLAGGTDTQYF. The CDR3 DNA sequence: TGCAGCGTCTCCCGCCTAGCGGGAGGAACAGATACGCAGTATTTT.

The chain uses TRBV2 and TRBJ2-3, with 12 bases fitting TRBD2. Germline-derived CDR1 and CDR2 are SNHLY and FYNNEI. The CDR3 totals 21 residues. V was pared by 6 bases and J by 6 bases, with 25 bases of the junction left unmatched. The CDR3 region has the DNA TGTGCCAGCAGACCCGGACAGGGAATGACTAGCGGGAGAGGTAAAGGGGATACGCAGTATTTT. It specifies CASRPGQGMTSGRGKGDTQYF.

V gene TRBV5-1 combines with J gene TRBJ2-7; D perhaps matches TRBD2 (5 bases). The CDR3 totals 14 residues. V was trimmed by 1 base and J by 3 bases, leaving 11 bases between them. CDR1 and CDR2 (germline): SGHRS, YFSETQ. Here the CDR3 reads CASSLRGERYEQYF. CDR3 DNA sequence: TGCGCCAGCAGCTTGCGGGGAGAGCGCTACGAGCAGTACTTC.

This chain uses TRBV7-9 with TRBJ2-7; possible D gene TRBD1, 6 bases. The V end was cut by 5 bases, the J end by 6 bases, with 23 bases between. CDR1 SEHNR and CDR2 FQNEAQ come from the germline V gene (reference sequence). The CDR3 covers 16 residues. The chain's CDR3 is CASSPRRQGIVGEQYF. DNA of the CDR3: TGTGCCAGCAGCCCGAGGCGGCAGGGGATCGTAGGCGAGCAGTACTTC.

The chain is built from TRBV25-1 and TRBJ1-2; TRBD1 aligns across 11 bases. V was pared by 8 bases and J by 7 bases, with 15 bases of the junction left unmatched. The CDR3 has 16 amino acids. Germline lookup yields CDR1 MGHDK and CDR2 SYGVNS. The CDR3 DNA is TGTGCCAGCTATGAACGGACAGGGGGCGAAGGTCCTGGCTACACCTTC. It yields the protein CASYERTGGEGPGYTF.

V gene TRBV19 combines with J gene TRBJ1-2; TRBD1 agrees at 10 bases. Germline CDR1 LNHDA, CDR2 SQIVND (reference sequence). The V gene end was trimmed by 6 bases and the J gene end by 2 bases; junction bases not matched to a gene: 6. This CDR3 comprises 15 residues. The CDR3 DNA reads as TGTGCCAGTAGCGGGACAGGGGCAATAAACTATGGCTACACCTTC. It translates to CASSGTGAINYGYTF.

The count of this clone is one. The rearrangement uses TRBV28 and TRBJ2-3; weak D call: TRBD1 (5 bases). The V gene lost 4 bases and the J gene lost 5 bases, with 13 bases spanning the gap. Germline loops: CDR1 MDHEN, CDR2 SYDVKM. This CDR3 is 14 amino acids long. CDR3 amino acids: CASSSRADGDTQYF. DNA of the CDR3: TGTGCCAGCAGTTCCAGGGCTGATGGAGATACGCAGTATTTT.

This clone has only one observation. The V and J genes are TRBV7-6 and TRBJ2-7, with a tentative D call TRBD2 (7 bases). Germline V gives CDR1 SGHVS, CDR2 FNYEAQ. V lost 2 bases, J lost 0 bases, and 11 bases lay in between. This CDR3 comprises 15 residues. The CDR3 coding sequence is TGTGCCAGCAGCTTAATGCGGGGGCGCTCCTACGAGCAGTACTTC. The encoded protein is CASSLMRGRSYEQYF. Together with reference TRBV7-6 and TRBJ2-7, the CDR3 gives the full variable domain: GAGVSQSPRYKVTKRGQDVALRCDPISGHVSLYWYRQALGQGPEFLTYFNYEAQQDKSGLPNDRFSAERPEGSISTLTIQRTEQRDSAMYRCASSLMRGRSYEQYFGPGTRLTVT.

This clone was seen only once. The V gene is TRBV29-1, the J gene TRBJ1-2; D possibly corresponds to TRBD1 (5 bases). Germline V CDR1 and CDR2: SQVTM, ANQGSEA. The V end was cut by 3 bases, the J end by 4 bases, with 12 bases between. The CDR3 sequence is 13 residues long. CDR3 sequence reads: CSVESQDVYGYTF. The CDR3 DNA follows: TGCAGCGTTGAGTCACAGGATGTCTATGGCTACACCTTC.